These 7 T cell receptor beta chains were sequenced from one sample in a study of cytomegalovirus exposure and HLA in healthy donors. Only in-frame clones appear in the TCRdb table, and some are missing; sequencing was by immunoSEQ multiplex PCR. The sample contains some 110,000 clones, 88% of which appear only once. Sequences were obtained from PBMCs. All receptors come from a man aged 18 to 29 in good health and CMV-seronegative.

The V call is TRBV18, the J call TRBJ1-4; D remains unclear. Germline CDR1 is KGHSH and CDR2 is LQKENI. Trimming removed 4 bases at V and 0 bases at J, with 12 bases between. CDR3 length: 16 residues. The CDR3 sequence: CASSQGGRTTNEKLFF. CDR3 nucleotide sequence: TGTGCCAGCTCACAAGGTGGGAGGACAACTAATGAAAAACTGTTTTTT.

Here the CDR3 DNA reads TGTGCCAGCAGCCAGCCACGGGACAGGGTTGGCGAGCAGTACTTC. This gives the protein CASSQPRDRVGEQYF. V is TRBV28 and J is TRBJ2-7, with 9 bases fitting TRBD1. Germline trimming cut 6 bases from V and 6 bases from J; bases unmatched to any gene: 12. From germline, CDR1 is MDHEN and CDR2 SYDVKM. This CDR3 is built from 15 residues.

The chain uses TRBV6-5 and TRBJ1-2; D possibly corresponds to TRBD1 (5 bases). The CDR3 is made up of 14 amino acids. V gave up 10 bases and J gave up 4 bases, with 19 bases separating them. Germline lookup yields CDR1 MNHEY and CDR2 SVGAGI. This chain's CDR3 is CATTPGRGGYGYTF. CDR3 in DNA: TGTGCCACTACACCCGGGAGGGGCGGCTATGGCTACACCTTC.

V and J are TRBV28 and TRBJ1-5, with D tentatively TRBD1 (5 bases). The CDR3 runs 15 residues. Germline V lookup: CDR1 MDHEN, CDR2 SYDVKM. V dropped 2 bases and J dropped 0 bases, with 8 bases sitting between them. CDR3 amino acids: CASSLIRVSNQPQHF. The CDR3 DNA follows: TGTGCCAGCAGTTTAATCAGGGTTAGCAATCAGCCCCAGCATTTT.

The CDR3 spells CASSPGRANTGELFF. CDR3 nucleotide sequence: TGTGCCAGCAGCCCCGGCAGGGCCAACACCGGGGAGCTGTTTTTT. The chain is built from TRBV5-4 and TRBJ2-2, with D perhaps TRBD1 (5 bases). V shed 4 bases and J shed 2 bases, with 12 bases lying between them. The CDR3 contains 15 residues. Germline V CDR1 and CDR2: SGHNT, YYREEE (reference sequence).

The V and J genes are TRBV11-2 and TRBJ2-7; D is possibly TRBD1 (5 bases). Trimming removed 1 base at V and 0 bases at J, with 7 bases between. In germline, CDR1 is SGHAT, CDR2 FQNNGV. The CDR3 covers 14 residues. The CDR3 sequence is CASSLGGTSYEQYF. DNA for the CDR3: TGTGCCAGCAGCTTAGGGGGCACCTCCTACGAGCAGTACTTC.

The chain employs TRBV29-1 and TRBJ2-7; possible D gene TRBD2, 5 bases. This CDR3 comprises 14 residues. With 4 bases removed from V and 5 bases from J, the gap between germline ends came to 18 bases. CDR1 and CDR2 (germline): SQVTM, ANQGSEA. The CDR3 region is CSVGTGLKRDEQYF. CDR3 nucleotides: TGCAGCGTTGGCACGGGCCTCAAGAGGGACGAGCAGTACTTC.